A selection of T cell receptor beta chains follows, all from one sample in a study of cytomegalovirus exposure and HLA in healthy donors. Profiling relied on immunoSEQ multiplex PCR, and the TCRdb table lists in-frame clones only, not all of them. This sample has approximately 110,000 clones, with 70% found just once. The sequencing input was PBMCs. The source of these receptors is a man aged 25-40 years in good health and CMV-seropositive. CDR3s include the opening cysteine and the closing phenylalanine or tryptophan. The order of the fields is J gene, CDR3 length, D gene, clone size, V gene, CDR3 DNA, CDR3 protein. The D gene is left open where the match is weak. Rows may omit the clone size; those that give it use once, few, many or a size class.

J gene: TRBJ2-5
CDR3 length: 13
D gene: TRBD1
clone size: few
V gene: TRBV19
CDR3 DNA: TGTGCCTCCAACAGGGGGCTTCGGGAGACCCAGTACTTC
CDR3 protein: CASNRGLRETQYF

J gene: TRBJ1-2
CDR3 length: 15
D gene: TRBD1
clone size: -
V gene: TRBV9
CDR3 DNA: TGTGCCAGCAGCGGATGGACAGGTCCGAACTATGGCTACACCTTC
CDR3 protein: CASSGWTGPNYGYTF

J gene: TRBJ1-2
CDR3 length: 14
D gene: -
clone size: -
V gene: TRBV19
CDR3 DNA: TGTGCCAGTAAAAGTGAGACAGTCGGAGATGGCTACACCTTC
CDR3 protein: CASKSETVGDGYTF

J gene: TRBJ2-1
CDR3 length: 15
D gene: -
clone size: -
V gene: TRBV30
CDR3 DNA: TGTGCCTGGAGTGCCCAGGATCGACGAGTCGATGAGCAGTTCTTC
CDR3 protein: CAWSAQDRRVDEQFF

J gene: TRBJ2-6
CDR3 length: 13
D gene: -
clone size: once
V gene: TRBV7-8
CDR3 DNA: TGTGCCAGCAGCCCATCCCGTGGCGGCGTCCTGACTTTC
CDR3 protein: CASSPSRGGVLTF

J gene: TRBJ2-1
CDR3 length: 15
D gene: TRBD2
clone size: -
V gene: TRBV30
CDR3 DNA: TGTGCCTGGGGTTGGGAGGGCGGGAGGGCCCATGAGCAGTTCTTC
CDR3 protein: CAWGWEGGRAHEQFF

J gene: TRBJ2-7
CDR3 length: 15
D gene: -
clone size: once
V gene: TRBV6-1
CDR3 DNA: TGTGCCAGCAGTGAAGTCTGGAACAGGGAGTACGAGCAGTACTTC
CDR3 protein: CASSEVWNREYEQYF

J gene: TRBJ2-3
CDR3 length: 15
D gene: TRBD1
clone size: few
V gene: TRBV5-6
CDR3 DNA: TGTGCCAGCAGCTGGGACAGGGACAGGACAGATACGCAGTATTTT
CDR3 protein: CASSWDRDRTDTQYF

J gene: TRBJ2-3
CDR3 length: 17
D gene: TRBD2
clone size: -
V gene: TRBV5-1
CDR3 DNA: TGCGCCAGCAGCTCGGGACTAGCGGGAGGGCCGGAGGATACGCAGTATTTT
CDR3 protein: CASSSGLAGGPEDTQYF

J gene: TRBJ2-3
CDR3 length: 11
D gene: -
clone size: -
V gene: TRBV29-1
CDR3 DNA: TGCAGCGACCAACTAGAAGATACGCAGTATTTT
CDR3 protein: CSDQLEDTQYF

J gene: TRBJ2-4
CDR3 length: 14
D gene: -
clone size: -
V gene: TRBV6-5
CDR3 DNA: TGTGCCAGCAGCCTAACAGATGCCAAAAACATTCAGTACTTC
CDR3 protein: CASSLTDAKNIQYF